The 4 T cell receptor beta chains below were found in one sample sequenced in a study of cytomegalovirus exposure and HLA in healthy donors. The study ran its PCR with 60 Vbeta and 13 Jbeta primers. Clones were sequenced by immunoSEQ multiplex PCR, and TCRdb holds only the in-frame ones, with some missing. This table holds 130,000 to 150,000 clones, roughly three quarters found once. Sequencing was done on a sample of PBMCs. The receptors come from a woman aged 40 to 49 in good health and CMV-seropositive.

The chain combines TRBV14 with TRBJ1-3; D call uncertain. The germline CDR1 and CDR2 sequences are SGHDN and FVKESK. This CDR3 region has 14 residues. Trimming pared 1 base from V and 1 base from J, leaving 5 bases between. The chain's CDR3 is CASSQAVSGNTIYF. The CDR3 coding sequence is TGTGCCAGCAGCCAAGCCGTATCTGGAAACACCATATATTTT.

This clone was counted between two and nine times. The DNA is omitted, as the CDR3 cannot be located on it reliably, and the CDR3 follows TCRdb's listing. The V and J genes are TRBV5-6 and TRBJ1-1; the table assigns TRBD1, which was not confirmed against the DNA. Germline loops: CDR1 SGHDT, CDR2 YYEEEE. The CDR3 length is 12 residues, termini included. The CDR3 here is CASSWGMGATFF.

This clone was seen a single time. The chain is built from TRBV6-1 and TRBJ2-7; TRBD2 aligns across 14 bases. V shed 4 bases, J shed 6 bases, and the junction held 5 bases outside the gene matches. Per germline, CDR1 MNHNS and CDR2 SASEGT. The CDR3 totals 15 residues. This chain's CDR3 is CASSGLAGGYGEQYF. The CDR3 DNA follows: TGTGCCAGCAGTGGACTAGCGGGGGGGTATGGCGAGCAGTACTTC.

This rearrangement joins TRBV11-2 to TRBJ2-3; 15 positions agree with TRBD2. CDR3 length: 16 amino acids. V lost 3 bases, J lost 3 bases, and 1 base stayed unmatched. Germline CDR1 and CDR2: SGHAT and FQNNGV. CDR3 nucleotide sequence: TGTGCCAGCAGCTTTGGGACTAGCGGGGGGACAGATACGCAGTATTTT. Protein product: CASSFGTSGGTDTQYF.